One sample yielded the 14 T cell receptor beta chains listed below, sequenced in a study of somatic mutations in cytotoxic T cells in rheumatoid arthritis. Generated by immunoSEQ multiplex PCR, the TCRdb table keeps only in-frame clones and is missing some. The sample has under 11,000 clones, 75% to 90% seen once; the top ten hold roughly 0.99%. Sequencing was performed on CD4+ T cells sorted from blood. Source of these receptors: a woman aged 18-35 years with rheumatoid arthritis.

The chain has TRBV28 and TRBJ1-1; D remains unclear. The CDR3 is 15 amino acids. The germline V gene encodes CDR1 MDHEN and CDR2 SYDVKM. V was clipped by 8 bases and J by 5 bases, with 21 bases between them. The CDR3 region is CASPPSGPPGTEAFF. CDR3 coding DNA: TGTGCCAGCCCACCCAGCGGGCCTCCTGGGACTGAAGCTTTCTTT.

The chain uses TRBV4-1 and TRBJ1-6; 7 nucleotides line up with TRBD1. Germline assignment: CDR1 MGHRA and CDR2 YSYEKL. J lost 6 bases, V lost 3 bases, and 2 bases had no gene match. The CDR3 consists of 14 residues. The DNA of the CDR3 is TGCGCCAGCAGCCAGGGACAGCCTAATTCACCCCTCCACTTT. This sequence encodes CASSQGQPNSPLHF.

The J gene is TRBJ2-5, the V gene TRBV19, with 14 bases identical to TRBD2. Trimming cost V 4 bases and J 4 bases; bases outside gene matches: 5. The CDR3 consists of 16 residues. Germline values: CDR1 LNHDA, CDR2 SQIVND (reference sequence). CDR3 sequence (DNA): TGTGCCAGTAGTAAACGGACTAGCGGGGGGATAGAGACCCAGTACTTC. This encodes CASSKRTSGGIETQYF.

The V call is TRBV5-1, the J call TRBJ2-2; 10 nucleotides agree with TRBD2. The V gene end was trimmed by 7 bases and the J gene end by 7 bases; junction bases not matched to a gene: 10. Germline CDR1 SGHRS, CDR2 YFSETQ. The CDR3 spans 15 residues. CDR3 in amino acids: CASVASGRRDGELFF. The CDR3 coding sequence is TGCGCCAGCGTAGCTAGCGGGAGAAGAGACGGGGAGCTGTTTTTT.

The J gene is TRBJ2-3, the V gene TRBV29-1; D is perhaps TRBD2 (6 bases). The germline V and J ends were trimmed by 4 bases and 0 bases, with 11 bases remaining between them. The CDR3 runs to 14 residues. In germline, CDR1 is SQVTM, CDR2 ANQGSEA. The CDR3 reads CSVAGVPSTDTQYF. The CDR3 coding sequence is TGCAGCGTTGCGGGGGTCCCTAGCACAGATACGCAGTATTTT.

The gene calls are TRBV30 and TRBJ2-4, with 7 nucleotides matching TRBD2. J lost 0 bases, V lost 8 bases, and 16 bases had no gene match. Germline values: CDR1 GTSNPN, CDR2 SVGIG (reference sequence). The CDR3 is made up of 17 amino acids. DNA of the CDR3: TGTGCCACGACTACAGCGGGGTCATACCTAGCCAAAAACATTCAGTACTTC. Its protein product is CATTTAGSYLAKNIQYF.

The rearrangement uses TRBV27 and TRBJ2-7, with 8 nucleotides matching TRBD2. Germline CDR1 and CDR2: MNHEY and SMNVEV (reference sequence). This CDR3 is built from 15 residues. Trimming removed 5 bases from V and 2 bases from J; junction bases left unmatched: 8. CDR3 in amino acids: CASSPTSGDTYEQYF. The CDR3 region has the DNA TGTGCCAGCAGTCCAACTAGCGGCGACACCTACGAGCAGTACTTC.

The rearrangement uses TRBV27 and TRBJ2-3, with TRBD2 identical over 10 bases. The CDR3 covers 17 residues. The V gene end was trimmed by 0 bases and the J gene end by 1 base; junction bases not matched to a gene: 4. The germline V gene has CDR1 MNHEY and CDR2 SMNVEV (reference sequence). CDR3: CASSLSYSGRGTDTQYF. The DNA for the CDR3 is TGTGCCAGCAGTTTATCGTACAGCGGGAGGGGCACAGATACGCAGTATTTT.

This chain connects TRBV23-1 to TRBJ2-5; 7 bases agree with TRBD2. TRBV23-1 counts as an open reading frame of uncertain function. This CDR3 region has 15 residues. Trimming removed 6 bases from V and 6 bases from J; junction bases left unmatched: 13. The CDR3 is CASSPLGGGPQTQYF. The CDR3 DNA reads TGCGCCAGCAGCCCCCTCGGGGGAGGGCCTCAGACCCAGTACTTC.

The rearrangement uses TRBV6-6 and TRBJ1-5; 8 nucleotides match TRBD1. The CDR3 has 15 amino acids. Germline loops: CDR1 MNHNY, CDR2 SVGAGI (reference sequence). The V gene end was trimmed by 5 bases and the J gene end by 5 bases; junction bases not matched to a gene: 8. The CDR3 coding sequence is TGTGCCAGCAGTAGCTCCGGGACAGGAGATCAGCCCCAGCATTTT. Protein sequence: CASSSSGTGDQPQHF.

The CDR3 DNA reads as TGCGCCAGCAGCTTGGAAGGGAGAGGCTACAATGAGCAGTTCTTC. Amino acid sequence: CASSLEGRGYNEQFF. This sequence joins TRBV5-1 and TRBJ2-1, with D perhaps matching TRBD2 (5 bases). The germline CDR1 and CDR2 sequences are SGHRS and YFSETQ. V shed 0 bases and J shed 3 bases, with 10 bases lying between them. The CDR3 covers 15 residues.

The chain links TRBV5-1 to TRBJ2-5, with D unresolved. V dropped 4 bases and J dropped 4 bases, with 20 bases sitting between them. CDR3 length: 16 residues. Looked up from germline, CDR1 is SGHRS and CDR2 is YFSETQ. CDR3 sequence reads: CASSPERRSLGETQYF. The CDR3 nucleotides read TGCGCCAGCAGCCCGGAACGCAGGTCCTTAGGAGAGACCCAGTACTTC.

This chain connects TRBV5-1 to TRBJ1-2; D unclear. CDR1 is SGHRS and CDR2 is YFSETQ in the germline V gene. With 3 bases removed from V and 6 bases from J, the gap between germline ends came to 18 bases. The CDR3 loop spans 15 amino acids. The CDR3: CASSSRTGNLNGYTF. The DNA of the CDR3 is TGCGCCAGCAGCTCTAGGACGGGAAACCTTAATGGCTACACCTTC.

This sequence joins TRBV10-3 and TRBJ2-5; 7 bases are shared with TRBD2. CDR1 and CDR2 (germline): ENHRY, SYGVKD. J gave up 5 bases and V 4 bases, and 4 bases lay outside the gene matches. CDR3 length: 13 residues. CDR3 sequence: CAISGSGAETQYF. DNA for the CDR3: TGTGCCATCAGTGGGAGCGGGGCGGAGACCCAGTACTTC.